The 24 T cell receptor beta chains below come from one sample, sequenced in a study of blood T cell repertoires in COVID-19. The method was immunoSEQ multiplex PCR; TCRdb's version includes in-frame clones alone and lacks a portion of them. The sample includes under 130,000 clones, roughly 85% of them seen just once. Sequences were obtained from peripheral blood. The receptors originated from a man in his fifties or sixties in a cohort sampled during active COVID-19.

The chain employs TRBV18 and TRBJ1-3, with TRBD1 matching over 9 bases. Germline CDR1 reads KGHSH; CDR2 reads LQKENI. The CDR3 consists of 18 residues. J gave up 3 bases and V 1 base, and 10 bases lay outside the gene matches. CDR3 region: CASSPRGLGTGSGNTIYF. CDR3 DNA: TGTGCCAGCTCACCACGCGGGCTGGGGACAGGGAGTGGAAACACCATATATTTT.

The chain has TRBV6-2 or TRBV6-3 and TRBJ1-5; D gene uncertain. The CDR3 covers 15 residues. Between the trimmed V and J ends, which lost 4 bases and 4 bases, there was a span of 14 bases. The germline V gene encodes CDR1 MNHEY and CDR2 SVGEGT. As DNA, the CDR3 is TGTGCCAGCAGTTTGTGGGCGTCGGGGAATCAGCCCCAGCATTTT. Protein sequence: CASSLWASGNQPQHF.

This clone showed up just a few times. J is TRBJ2-3 and V is TRBV6-5; 7 bases are a match to TRBD2. CDR3 length: 13 residues. Germline V gives CDR1 MNHEY, CDR2 SVGAGI. J gave up 2 bases and V 10 bases, and 6 bases lay outside the gene matches. Here the CDR3 reads CAMGRGNTDTQYF. In nucleotides, the CDR3 is TGTGCCATGGGGCGGGGGAACACAGATACGCAGTATTTT.

This chain uses TRBV5-5 with TRBJ2-1; 8 bases agree with TRBD2. The trim removed 6 bases at V and 4 bases at J, leaving 6 bases unmatched. Germline V lookup: CDR1 SGHKS, CDR2 YYEKEE (reference sequence). The CDR3 is 14 residues long. The CDR3 nucleotides are TGTGCCAGCAACCCGGGACTAGGATACAATGAGCAGTTCTTC. This gives the protein CASNPGLGYNEQFF.

The V call is TRBV6-5, the J call TRBJ2-7; D possibly corresponds to TRBD2 (5 bases). V was trimmed by 6 bases and J by 2 bases, leaving 17 bases between them. The germline gives CDR1 MNHEY, CDR2 SVGAGI. There are 15 residues in the CDR3. The CDR3: CASRIRGGVPYEQYF. The CDR3 region has the DNA TGTGCCAGCAGGATCCGGGGTGGCGTTCCCTACGAGCAGTACTTC.

The J gene is TRBJ2-3, the V gene TRBV5-1; TRBD1 agrees at 8 bases. The CDR3 runs 15 residues. V shed 5 bases and J 3 bases; nucleotides not matched to a gene: 8. CDR1 is SGHRS, CDR2 YFSETQ, per germline. DNA for the CDR3: TGCGCCAGCAGAGATCGGGACAGGAGGACAGATACGCAGTATTTT. The encoded protein is CASRDRDRRTDTQYF.

This chain joins TRBV11-3 and TRBJ2-5, with 13 bases fitting TRBD2. The germline gives CDR1 SGHNT, CDR2 YENEEA. The CDR3 covers 17 residues. V was pared by 5 bases and J by 3 bases, with 9 bases of the junction left unmatched. The CDR3 loop is CASSPSRGTSGKETQYF. In DNA, the CDR3 is TGTGCCAGCAGCCCATCGCGGGGGACTAGCGGGAAAGAGACCCAGTACTTC.

The table lists this clone with a few counts. V is TRBV15 and J is TRBJ2-1; 8 positions agree with TRBD2. Per germline, CDR1 LNHNV and CDR2 YYDKDF (reference sequence). Unmatched junction bases numbered 5, after V lost 5 bases and J lost 5 bases. CDR3 length: 14 amino acids. CDR3 sequence: CATSSAGVNNEQFF. Written as DNA, the CDR3 is TGTGCCACCAGCTCAGCGGGGGTGAACAATGAGCAGTTCTTC. Full variable domain (rest looked up from reference TRBV15 and TRBJ2-1): DAMVIQNPRYQVTQFGKPVTLSCSQTLNHNVMYWYQQKSSQAPKLLFHYYDKDFNNEADTPDNFQSRRPNTSFCFLDIRSPGLGDTAMYLCATSSAGVNNEQFFGPGTRLTVL.

This chain connects TRBV19 to TRBJ2-1; D perhaps matches TRBD1 (6 bases). This CDR3 spans 14 amino acids. Trimming pared 8 bases from V and 8 bases from J, leaving 19 bases between. CDR1 is LNHDA, CDR2 SQIVND, per germline (reference sequence). This CDR3 reads CASRSSFQGYEQFF. CDR3 sequence (DNA): TGTGCCAGTCGATCCTCCTTCCAGGGGTATGAGCAGTTCTTC.

The gene calls are TRBV27 and TRBJ1-5; maybe TRBD1 (6 bases). The CDR3 runs 15 residues. V dropped 2 bases and J dropped 7 bases, with 15 bases sitting between them. Germline V gene lookup returns CDR1 MNHEY and CDR2 SMNVEV (reference sequence). The CDR3 DNA reads TGTGCCAGCAGTTTAAGGTACAGGGCTGAACAGCCCCAGCATTTT. Its translation: CASSLRYRAEQPQHF.

The chain combines TRBV7-8 with TRBJ2-1, with 12 bases aligning to TRBD2. Germline-derived CDR1 and CDR2 are SGHVS and FQNEAQ. The CDR3 consists of 19 residues. Unmatched junction bases numbered 8, after V lost 0 bases and J lost 2 bases. CDR3 nucleotide sequence: TGTGCCAGCAGCTTAGCCCTCTGGACTAGCGGGGAAACCTACAATGAGCAGTTCTTC. Translated: CASSLALWTSGETYNEQFF.

The chain joins TRBV19 to TRBJ2-2; D might be TRBD2 (6 bases). V dropped 3 bases and J dropped 6 bases, with 14 bases sitting between them. In germline, CDR1 is LNHDA, CDR2 SQIVND (reference sequence). This CDR3 contains 15 residues. Here the CDR3 reads CASSIQAGGPGELFF. DNA for the CDR3: TGTGCCAGTAGTATCCAGGCAGGAGGGCCCGGGGAGCTGTTTTTT.

The chain recombines TRBV7-6 with TRBJ2-7; 13 bases align to TRBD2. CDR3 length: 15 amino acids. The V segment lost 4 bases and the J segment 3 bases; nucleotides outside the gene matches: 3. The germline V gene encodes CDR1 SGHVS and CDR2 FNYEAQ. CDR3 in DNA: TGTGCCAGCAGCTCCGGGACTAGCGGGGTCTACGAGCAGTACTTC. It yields the protein CASSSGTSGVYEQYF. Combining the CDR3 with reference TRBV7-6 and TRBJ2-7 gives the whole variable domain GAGVSQSPRYKVTKRGQDVALRCDPISGHVSLYWYRQALGQGPEFLTYFNYEAQQDKSGLPNDRFSAERPEGSISTLTIQRTEQRDSAMYRCASSSGTSGVYEQYFGPGTRLTVT.

This clone was found once. The V gene is TRBV5-1, the J gene TRBJ1-6; no definite D call. The V gene lost 1 base and the J gene lost 7 bases, with 9 bases spanning the gap. There are 14 residues in the CDR3. Germline CDR1 SGHRS, CDR2 YFSETQ. DNA of the CDR3: TGCGCCAGCAGCTTGAGGTCGGAGAATTCACCCCTCCACTTT. As protein: CASSLRSENSPLHF.

The chain uses TRBV4-3 and TRBJ1-4, with a possible D match to TRBD1 (5 bases). Trimming cost V 1 base and J 7 bases, with 13 bases left between them. The CDR3 contains 15 residues. Germline-derived CDR1 and CDR2 are LGHNA and YSLEER. DNA of the CDR3: TGCGCCAGCAGCCAAGGGGGGGGTTACACTGAAAAACTGTTTTTT. As protein: CASSQGGGYTEKLFF.

The genes are TRBV18 and TRBJ2-7, with TRBD1 matching over 7 bases. V lost 5 bases and J lost 3; bases outside the gene matches: 1. This CDR3 is built from 12 residues. Germline CDR1 is KGHSH and CDR2 is LQKENI. As DNA, the CDR3 is TGTGCCAGCTCAACAGGGGTCTACGAGCAGTACGTC. This encodes CASSTGVYEQYV.

The rearrangement uses TRBV4-2 and TRBJ2-5, with TRBD2 identical over 7 bases. The germline V gene has CDR1 LGHNA and CDR2 YNFKEQ. The CDR3 totals 15 residues. Trimming removed 1 base from V and 4 bases from J; junction bases left unmatched: 6. DNA for the CDR3: TGTGCCAGCAGCCAAGGAGTTGGACTAGGAGAGACCCAGTACTTC. Translating it yields CASSQGVGLGETQYF.

The chain combines TRBV7-9 with TRBJ2-1, with 8 bases aligning to TRBD1. Germline loops: CDR1 SEHNR, CDR2 FQNEAQ (reference sequence). Trimming at V came to 2 bases and at J to 7 bases, leaving 7 bases not matched to a gene. The CDR3 runs to 15 residues. The chain's CDR3 is CASSLPGQAPNEQFF. The CDR3 nucleotides are TGTGCCAGCAGCTTACCGGGACAGGCGCCTAATGAGCAGTTCTTC. Combining the CDR3 with reference TRBV7-9 and TRBJ2-1 gives the whole variable domain DTGVSQNPRHKITKRGQNVTFRCDPISEHNRLYWYRQTLGQGPEFLTYFQNEAQLEKSRLLSDRFSAERPKGSFSTLEIQRTEQGDSAMYLCASSLPGQAPNEQFFGPGTRLTVL.

The chain carries TRBV3-1 (or the pseudogene TRBV3-2) and TRBJ2-2; 7 nucleotides line up with TRBD2. V trimming: 6 bases; J trimming: 2 bases; junction bases outside the gene matches: 12. This CDR3 contains 17 residues. Germline V gives CDR1 LGHDT, CDR2 YNNKEL (reference sequence). CDR3 bases: TGTGCCAGCAGTCGATCAGCGGGGACCCCAAACACCGGGGAGCTGTTTTTT. Translation gives CASSRSAGTPNTGELFF.

The chain recombines TRBV18 with TRBJ1-2, with a possible D match to TRBD1 (6 bases). Trimming took off 3 bases at V and 4 bases at J, with 15 bases between the two ends. The CDR3 extends over 15 amino acids. The germline V gene encodes CDR1 KGHSH and CDR2 LQKENI. The CDR3 spells CASSPELTGAYGYTF. The CDR3 DNA is TGTGCCAGCTCACCCGAATTGACAGGCGCCTATGGCTACACCTTC.

This chain links TRBV5-1 with TRBJ2-2, with D possibly matching TRBD2 (6 bases). V was pared by 4 bases and J by 0 bases, with 10 bases between. The CDR3 is made up of 15 amino acids. Germline V lookup: CDR1 SGHRS, CDR2 YFSETQ. CDR3 region: CASSLGTPNTGELFF. CDR3 bases: TGCGCCAGCAGCCTAGGGACTCCGAACACCGGGGAGCTGTTTTTT.

The rearrangement links TRBV6-5 to TRBJ1-2, with D possibly TRBD1 on 6 matching bases. The CDR3 totals 14 residues. Germline V lookup: CDR1 MNHEY, CDR2 SVGAGI. V was shortened by 10 bases and J by 3 bases, with 18 bases between the two germline ends. The CDR3 here is CAIRGWTWDYGYTF. CDR3 DNA sequence: TGTGCCATAAGGGGGTGGACTTGGGACTATGGCTACACCTTC.

This chain uses TRBV11-2 with TRBJ1-6; maybe TRBD1 (5 bases). V was clipped by 5 bases and J by 9 bases, with 20 bases between them. CDR3 size: 16 residues. CDR1 is SGHAT, CDR2 FQNNGV, per germline. The DNA for the CDR3 is TGTGCCAGCAGCCAACCTGGCGGGGGAGGACGTTCACCCCTCCACTTT. Protein sequence: CASSQPGGGGRSPLHF.

This chain connects TRBV11-2 to TRBJ1-1, with TRBD1 as a possible D gene (6 bases). This CDR3 is built from 14 residues. Germline V gene sequence: CDR1 SGHAT, CDR2 FQNNGV. The V end lost 0 bases, the J end lost 7 bases, and 12 bases lay between the germline ends. CDR3: CASSLEGGANEAFF. CDR3 bases: TGTGCCAGCAGCTTAGAGGGGGGGGCCAATGAAGCTTTCTTT. Full variable domain (remainder filled in from reference TRBV11-2 and TRBJ1-1): EAGVAQSPRYKIIEKRQSVAFWCNPISGHATLYWYQQILGQGPKLLIQFQNNGVVDDSQLPKDRFSAERLKGVDSTLKIQPAKLEDSAVYLCASSLEGGANEAFFGQGTRLTVV.